Listed here are 3 T cell receptor beta chains from one sample, sequenced in a study of T cell responses to AZD1222 COVID-19 vaccine. Method: immunoSEQ multiplex PCR; TCRdb's copy keeps in-frame clones and lacks some. The table shows 60,000 to 100,000 clones, with about 90% occurring only once. The input for sequencing was peripheral blood, taken on day 0 of MenACWY control vaccination. The receptors originated from an adult in good health.

V is TRBV24-1 and J is TRBJ1-1, with no clear D. The CDR3 has 13 residues. Per germline, CDR1 KGHDR and CDR2 SFDVKD. V was clipped by 2 bases and J by 8 bases, with 11 bases between them. CDR3 sequence reads: CATSDSGRAEAFF. The CDR3 DNA reads TGTGCCACCAGTGATTCAGGAAGGGCCGAAGCTTTCTTT.

This clone was observed once. This chain joins TRBV5-8 and TRBJ1-3; D not certain. Deletions cut 0 bases from V and 2 bases from J, with 9 bases between. This CDR3 spans 15 amino acids. The germline V gene encodes CDR1 SGHTS and CDR2 YDEGEE. The DNA of the CDR3 is TGTGCCAGCAGCTTGGCCCTGGGGACTGGAAACACCATATATTTT. Protein: CASSLALGTGNTIYF.

This clone appeared a single time. The chain joins TRBV24-1 to TRBJ2-3; tentative D call: TRBD1 (5 bases). Germline CDR1 KGHDR, CDR2 SFDVKD. The V end lost 2 bases, the J end lost 5 bases, and 16 bases lay between the germline ends. The CDR3 consists of 16 residues. CDR3 residues: CATSDWTSGQGDTQYF. The CDR3 DNA follows: TGTGCCACCAGTGATTGGACATCAGGCCAGGGAGATACGCAGTATTTT.